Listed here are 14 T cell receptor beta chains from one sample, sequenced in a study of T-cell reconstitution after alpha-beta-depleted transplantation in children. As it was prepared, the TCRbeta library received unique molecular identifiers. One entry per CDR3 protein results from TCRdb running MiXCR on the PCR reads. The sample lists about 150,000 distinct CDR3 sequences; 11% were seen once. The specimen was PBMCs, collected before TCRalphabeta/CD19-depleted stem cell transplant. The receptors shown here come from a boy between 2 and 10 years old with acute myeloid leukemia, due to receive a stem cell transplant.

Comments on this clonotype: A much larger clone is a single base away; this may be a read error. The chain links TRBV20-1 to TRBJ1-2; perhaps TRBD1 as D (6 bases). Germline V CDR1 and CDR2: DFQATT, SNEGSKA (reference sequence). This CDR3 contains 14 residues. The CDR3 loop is CSAAGTRGNYGDTF. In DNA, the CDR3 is TGCAGTGCTGCCGGGACAAGAGGAAACTATGGCGACACCTTC.

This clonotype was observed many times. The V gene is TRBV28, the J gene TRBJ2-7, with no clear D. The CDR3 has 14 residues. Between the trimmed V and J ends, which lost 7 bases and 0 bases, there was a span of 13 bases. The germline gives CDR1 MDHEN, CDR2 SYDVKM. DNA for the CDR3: TGTGCCAGCATGGTCCCCAGCTTCTCCTACGAGCAGTACTTC. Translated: CASMVPSFSYEQYF.

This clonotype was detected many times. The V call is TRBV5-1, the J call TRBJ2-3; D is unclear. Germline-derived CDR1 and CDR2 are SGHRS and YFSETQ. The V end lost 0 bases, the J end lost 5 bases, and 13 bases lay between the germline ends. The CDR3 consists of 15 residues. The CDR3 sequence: CASSLARTRVDTQYF. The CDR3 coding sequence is TGCGCCAGCAGCTTGGCCCGGACCCGCGTAGATACGCAGTATTTT.

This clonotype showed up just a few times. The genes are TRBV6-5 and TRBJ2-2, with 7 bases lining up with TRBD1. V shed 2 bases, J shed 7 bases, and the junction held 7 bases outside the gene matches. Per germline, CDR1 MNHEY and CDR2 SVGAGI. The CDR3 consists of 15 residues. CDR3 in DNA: TGTGCCAGCAGTTACGTTCGGACAGGAGACGGGGAGCTGTTTTTT. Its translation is CASSYVRTGDGELFF.

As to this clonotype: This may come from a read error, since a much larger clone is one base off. For the CDR3, the DNA is TGTGCCAGCAGTTTAACGGGGGTGCGTTCAGCAGCTTTCTTT. Its translation: CASSLTGVRSAAFF. The chain has TRBV27 and TRBJ1-1; maybe TRBD1 (5 bases). The CDR3 has 14 amino acids. V was cut by 2 bases and J by 10 bases, with 17 bases left in between. Germline V lookup: CDR1 MNHEY, CDR2 SMNVEV (reference sequence).

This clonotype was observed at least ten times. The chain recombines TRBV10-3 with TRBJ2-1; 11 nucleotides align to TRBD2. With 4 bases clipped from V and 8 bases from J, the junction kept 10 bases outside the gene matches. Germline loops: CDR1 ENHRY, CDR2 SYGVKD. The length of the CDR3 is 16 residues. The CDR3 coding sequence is TGTGCCATCAGTGCATTTAATAGCGGGAGGGGGGATGAGCAGTTCTTC. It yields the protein CAISAFNSGRGDEQFF.

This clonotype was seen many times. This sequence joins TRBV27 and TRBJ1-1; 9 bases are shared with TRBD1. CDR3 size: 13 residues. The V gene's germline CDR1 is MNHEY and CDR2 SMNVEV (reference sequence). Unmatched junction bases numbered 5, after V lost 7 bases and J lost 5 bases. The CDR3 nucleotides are TGTGCCAGCACGGGGACAGGGCGGACTGAAGCTTTCTTT. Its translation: CASTGTGRTEAFF.

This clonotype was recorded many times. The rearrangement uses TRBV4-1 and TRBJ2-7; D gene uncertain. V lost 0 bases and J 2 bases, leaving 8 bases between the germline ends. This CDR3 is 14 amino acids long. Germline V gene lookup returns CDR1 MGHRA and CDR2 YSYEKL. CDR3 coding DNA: TGCGCCAGCAGCCAAGAAATACCTACCTACGAGCAGTACTTC. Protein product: CASSQEIPTYEQYF.

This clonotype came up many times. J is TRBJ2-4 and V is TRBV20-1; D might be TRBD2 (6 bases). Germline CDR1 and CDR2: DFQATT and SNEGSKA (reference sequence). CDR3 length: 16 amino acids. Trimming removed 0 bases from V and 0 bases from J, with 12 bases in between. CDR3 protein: CSARDPQGLAKNIQYF. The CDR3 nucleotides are TGCAGTGCTAGAGACCCTCAGGGACTAGCCAAAAACATTCAGTACTTC.

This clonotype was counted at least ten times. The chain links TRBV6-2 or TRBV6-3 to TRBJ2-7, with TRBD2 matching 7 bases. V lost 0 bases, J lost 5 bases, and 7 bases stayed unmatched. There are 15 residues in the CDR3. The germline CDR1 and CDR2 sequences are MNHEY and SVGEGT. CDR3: CASSYSREGGNEQYF. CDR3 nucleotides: TGTGCCAGCAGTTACTCGAGGGAGGGCGGAAACGAGCAGTACTTC.

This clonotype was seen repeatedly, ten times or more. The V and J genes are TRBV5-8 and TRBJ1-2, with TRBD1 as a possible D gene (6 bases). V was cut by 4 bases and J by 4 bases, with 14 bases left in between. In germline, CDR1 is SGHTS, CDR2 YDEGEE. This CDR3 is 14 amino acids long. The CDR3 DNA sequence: TGTGCCAGCAGCGGAAAGATGGGGGCCTATGGCTACACCTTC. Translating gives CASSGKMGAYGYTF.

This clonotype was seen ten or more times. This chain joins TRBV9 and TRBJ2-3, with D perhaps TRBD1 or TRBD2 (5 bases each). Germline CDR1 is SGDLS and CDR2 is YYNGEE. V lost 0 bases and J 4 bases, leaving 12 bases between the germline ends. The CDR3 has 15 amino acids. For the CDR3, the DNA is TGTGCCAGCAGCGTAGGGACGGGGCTCGCAGATACGCAGTATTTT. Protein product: CASSVGTGLADTQYF.

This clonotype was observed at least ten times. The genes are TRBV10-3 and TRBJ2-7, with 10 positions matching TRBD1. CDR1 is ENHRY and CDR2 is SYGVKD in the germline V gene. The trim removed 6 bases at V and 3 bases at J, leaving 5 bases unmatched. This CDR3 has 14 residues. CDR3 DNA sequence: TGTGCCATCAGGGGGACAGGGGAGAGCTACGAGCAGTACTTC. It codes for CAIRGTGESYEQYF.

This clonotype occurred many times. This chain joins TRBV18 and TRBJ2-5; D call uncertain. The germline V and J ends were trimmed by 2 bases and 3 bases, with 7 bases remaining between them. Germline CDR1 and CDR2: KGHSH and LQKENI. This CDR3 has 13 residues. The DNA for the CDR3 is TGTGCCAGCTCACCATCCAGTAAAGAGACCCAGTACTTC. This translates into CASSPSSKETQYF.